This TCR beta chain was profiled in a study of blood T cell repertoires in COVID-19. The wider study: The samples span acute and convalescent COVID-19 from the United States, Italy and Spain.

Participant ages covered 18 to 89 years across 25 or so US areas. Participant-reported clinical history was the basis for cohort assignment. Shortly before study entry, within 2 weeks, exposed participants had met a COVID-19 case. Libraries were prepared by immunoSEQ multiplex PCR; TCRdb keeps only in-frame clonotypes and omits some of them. The sample contains around 250,000 clones, 88% of which appear only once. The trim removed 3 bases at V and 9 bases at J, leaving 16 bases unmatched. The CDR3 extends over 17 amino acids. The germline V gene encodes CDR1 LGHDT and CDR2 YNNKEL (reference sequence).

Sequenced: PBMCs or T cells enriched from blood (not recorded which). This rearrangement joins TRBV3-1 (or the pseudogene TRBV3-2) to TRBJ2-1; 8 bases are shared with TRBD1. This TCR was sampled from a woman in her 40s who had been exposed to COVID-19. The CDR3: CASSHGSLGQGRPEQFF. CDR3 DNA: TGTGCCAGCAGCCACGGAAGCCTCGGACAGGGAAGACCTGAGCAGTTCTTC.